Listed below are T cell receptor beta chains from one sample, sequenced in a study of neurological immune-mediated disorders. TCRdb re-derived calls from the 5' RACE reads in MiXCR, one entry per CDR3 protein. The sample has some 30,000 distinct CDR3 sequences; 15% are singletons. The material sequenced was PBMCs. These TCRs come from an older man in good health. CDR3s include the opening cysteine and the closing phenylalanine or tryptophan. The order of the fields is D gene, J gene, clone size, V gene, CDR3 protein, CDR3 DNA. D genes are given only for firm matches. The listing skips clone size in some rows; elsewhere it reads once, few, many or a size class.

D gene: TRBD2
J gene: TRBJ2-3
clone size: many
V gene: TRBV7-3
CDR3 protein: CASSLTSGETDTQYF
CDR3 DNA: TGTGCCAGCAGCCTTACTAGCGGGGAAACAGATACGCAGTATTTT

D gene: -
J gene: TRBJ2-1
clone size: many
V gene: TRBV11-2
CDR3 protein: CASSLEARYEQFF
CDR3 DNA: TGTGCCAGCAGCTTAGAAGCCCGGTATGAGCAGTTCTTC

D gene: -
J gene: TRBJ2-7
clone size: many
V gene: TRBV5-1
CDR3 protein: CASSLADPYEQYF
CDR3 DNA: TGCGCCAGCAGCTTGGCAGACCCCTACGAGCAGTACTTC

D gene: TRBD2
J gene: TRBJ2-1
clone size: many
V gene: TRBV7-2
CDR3 protein: CASSLGLAGAEQFF
CDR3 DNA: TGTGCCAGCAGCTTAGGACTAGCGGGGGCTGAGCAGTTCTTC

D gene: -
J gene: TRBJ2-7
clone size: -
V gene: TRBV12-3/TRBV12-4
CDR3 protein: CASSFSPTYEQYF
CDR3 DNA: TGTGCCAGCAGTTTTTCCCCCACCTACGAGCAGTACTTC

D gene: -
J gene: TRBJ2-5
clone size: many
V gene: TRBV7-8
CDR3 protein: CASSVYKKETQYF
CDR3 DNA: TGTGCCAGCAGCGTCTACAAGAAAGAGACCCAGTACTTC

D gene: -
J gene: TRBJ1-2
clone size: many
V gene: TRBV20-1
CDR3 protein: CSARAGSAYGYTF
CDR3 DNA: TGCAGTGCCCGGGCAGGGTCTGCCTATGGCTACACCTTC

D gene: TRBD1
J gene: TRBJ2-7
clone size: -
V gene: TRBV28
CDR3 protein: CTSSSAGTGGYNEQYF
CDR3 DNA: TGTACCAGCAGTTCCGCCGGGACAGGGGGCTATAACGAGCAGTACTTC

D gene: -
J gene: TRBJ2-5
clone size: -
V gene: TRBV5-1
CDR3 protein: CASHGQGGETQYF
CDR3 DNA: TGCGCCAGCCATGGACAGGGAGGGGAGACCCAGTACTTC

D gene: -
J gene: TRBJ1-1
clone size: many
V gene: TRBV20-1
CDR3 protein: CSARAAGMNTEAFF
CDR3 DNA: TGCAGTGCTAGAGCGGCAGGCATGAACACTGAAGCTTTCTTT

D gene: -
J gene: TRBJ2-3
clone size: many
V gene: TRBV7-7
CDR3 protein: CASSLASGDTQYF
CDR3 DNA: TGTGCCAGCAGCTTAGCCTCGGGAGATACGCAGTATTTT

D gene: -
J gene: TRBJ1-5
clone size: many
V gene: TRBV5-1
CDR3 protein: CASSLGQANQPQHF
CDR3 DNA: TGCGCCAGCAGCTTAGGGCAGGCTAATCAGCCCCAGCATTTT

D gene: -
J gene: TRBJ1-5
clone size: -
V gene: TRBV9
CDR3 protein: CASSVGTNQPQHF
CDR3 DNA: TGTGCCAGCAGCGTAGGGACGAATCAGCCCCAGCATTTT

D gene: -
J gene: TRBJ2-1
clone size: many
V gene: TRBV5-1
CDR3 protein: CASGQGGSYNEQFF
CDR3 DNA: TGCGCCAGCGGTCAGGGTGGCTCCTACAATGAGCAGTTCTTC

D gene: TRBD2
J gene: TRBJ2-3
clone size: -
V gene: TRBV28
CDR3 protein: CASSGLAERTDTQYF
CDR3 DNA: TGTGCCAGCAGTGGACTAGCGGAGCGCACAGATACGCAGTATTTT

D gene: -
J gene: TRBJ2-1
clone size: many
V gene: TRBV5-1
CDR3 protein: CASSLGTTYNEQFF
CDR3 DNA: TGCGCCAGCAGCTTGGGGACTACCTACAATGAGCAGTTCTTC

D gene: -
J gene: TRBJ1-6
clone size: many
V gene: TRBV18
CDR3 protein: CASSPNMGNNSPLHF
CDR3 DNA: TGTGCCAGCTCACCGAATATGGGGAATAATTCACCCCTCCACTTT